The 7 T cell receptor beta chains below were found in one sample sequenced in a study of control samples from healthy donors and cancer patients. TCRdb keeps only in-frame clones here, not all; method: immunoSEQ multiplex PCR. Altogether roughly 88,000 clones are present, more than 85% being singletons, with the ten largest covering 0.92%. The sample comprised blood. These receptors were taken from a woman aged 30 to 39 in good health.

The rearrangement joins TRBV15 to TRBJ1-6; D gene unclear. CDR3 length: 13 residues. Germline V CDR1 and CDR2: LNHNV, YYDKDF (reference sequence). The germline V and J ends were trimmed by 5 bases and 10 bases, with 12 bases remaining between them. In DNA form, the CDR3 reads TGTGCCACCAGCTCTCTAGTAGGATCACCCCTCCACTTT. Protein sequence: CATSSLVGSPLHF.

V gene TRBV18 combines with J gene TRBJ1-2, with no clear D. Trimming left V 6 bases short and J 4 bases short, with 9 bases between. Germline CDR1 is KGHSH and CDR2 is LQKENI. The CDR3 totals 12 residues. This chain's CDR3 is CASSNSLYGYTF. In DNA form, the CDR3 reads TGTGCCAGCTCCAACTCACTCTATGGCTACACCTTC.

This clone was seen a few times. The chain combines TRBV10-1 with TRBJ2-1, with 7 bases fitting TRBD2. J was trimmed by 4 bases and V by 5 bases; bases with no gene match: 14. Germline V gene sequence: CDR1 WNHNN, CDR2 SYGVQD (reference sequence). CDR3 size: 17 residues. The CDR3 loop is CASSRDPAGTYYNEQFF. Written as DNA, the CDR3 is TGCGCCAGCAGTCGGGACCCAGCGGGAACTTATTACAATGAGCAGTTCTTC.

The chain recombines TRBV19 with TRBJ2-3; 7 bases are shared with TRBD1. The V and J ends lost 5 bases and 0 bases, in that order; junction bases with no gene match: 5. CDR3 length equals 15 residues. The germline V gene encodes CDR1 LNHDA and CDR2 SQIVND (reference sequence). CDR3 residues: CASSQDRSSTDTQYF. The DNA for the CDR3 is TGTGCCAGTAGTCAGGACAGGTCTAGCACAGATACGCAGTATTTT.

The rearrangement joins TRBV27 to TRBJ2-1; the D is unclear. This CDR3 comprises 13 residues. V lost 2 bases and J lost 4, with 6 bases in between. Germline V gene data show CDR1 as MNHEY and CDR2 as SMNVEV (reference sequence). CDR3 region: CASSLAQYNEQFF. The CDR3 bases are TGTGCCAGCAGTTTAGCGCAGTACAATGAGCAGTTCTTC.

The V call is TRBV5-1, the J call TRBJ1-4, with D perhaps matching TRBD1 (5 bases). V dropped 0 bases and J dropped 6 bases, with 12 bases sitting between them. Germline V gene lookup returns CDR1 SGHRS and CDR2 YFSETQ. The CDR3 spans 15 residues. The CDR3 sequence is CASSLGVGRYEKLFF. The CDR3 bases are TGCGCCAGCAGCTTGGGAGTGGGGCGGTATGAAAAACTGTTTTTT.

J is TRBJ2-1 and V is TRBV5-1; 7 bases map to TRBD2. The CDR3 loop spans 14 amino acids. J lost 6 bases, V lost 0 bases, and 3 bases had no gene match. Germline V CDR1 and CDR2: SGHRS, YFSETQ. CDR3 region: CASSLGAGVNEQFF. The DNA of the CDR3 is TGCGCCAGCAGCTTGGGTGCGGGAGTCAATGAGCAGTTCTTC.